This TCR beta chain is drawn from a study of blood T cell repertoires in COVID-19. Study-wide context: Specimens from acute and convalescent COVID-19 originated in the United States, Italy and Spain. Nucleic acid was either cDNA or gDNA, and it came from T cells, B-cell-depleted T cells, or PBMCs.

The ends lost 3 bases at V and 0 bases at J; junction bases unmatched: 3. CDR1 and CDR2 (germline): SGHRS, YFSETQ. The CDR3 length is 15 residues. Study processing details: Estimated nucleated cell counts came from reference gene primer amplification. Clones were read by immunoSEQ multiplex PCR, and TCRdb kept only the in-frame ones, dropping some. For V, J and clone size, that table is used; D and trimming come from the DNA. This table has approximately 130,000 clones, around 78% appearing once. The chain combines TRBV5-1 with TRBJ1-5; 7 bases match TRBD1. Sequenced: peripheral blood. The receptor was isolated from a human donor in a cohort sampled during active COVID-19. The DNA of the CDR3 is TGCGCCAGCAGCTGGACAGGTGATAGCAATCAGCCCCAGCATTTT. Translating gives CASSWTGDSNQPQHF.